The TCR beta chain described here comes from a study of monozygotic twins with inflammatory bowel disease. Broader study findings: The analysis failed to separate different T cell subtypes. Variability in patient repertoires may have come partly from differing immunosuppressive treatments.

Note on this clonotype: Its target is not known.

UMIs incorporating a 6-nucleotide sample barcode were appended by means of template switching. TCRdb re-called the 5' RACE reads; every CDR3 protein appears as one record, without DNA. Here the sample table reports 150,000 to 200,000 distinct CDR3 sequences. The source material was blood. The clonotype comes from a human donor with ulcerative colitis or Crohn's disease, or a healthy co-twin of an affected twin (not recorded which).

The CDR3: CASSVSGELFF. The chain carries TRBV9 and TRBJ2-2. CDR1 and CDR2 from the germline V gene are SGDLS and YYNGEE. The CDR3 spans 11 residues.